A selection of T cell receptor beta chains follows, all from one sample in a study of human T cells and chemical hapten exposure. Via MiXCR, TCRdb re-called the RACE reads, giving one row per CDR3 protein. In the table there are 300,000 to 350,000 distinct CDR3 sequences, about 7% of which are singletons. The input for sequencing was whole blood, taken in connection with sensitization to the hapten diphenylcyclopropenone (DPC). Source of these receptors: a woman between 18 and 30 years old with alopecia areata. Some clones in this sample may be carry-over from other donors' samples. CDR3s include the opening cysteine and the closing phenylalanine or tryptophan. A D gene is named only where the DNA matches it firmly. Some rows have no size entry. The others give once, few or many, or a class for an expanded clone.

D gene | J gene | CDR3 length | V gene | clone size | CDR3 protein | CDR3 DNA
NA | TRBJ1-5 | 16 | TRBV6-5 | NA | CASSPLLGTLGQPQHF | TGTGCCAGCAGCCCCTTGTTGGGCACTCTAGGGCAGCCCCAGCATTTT
TRBD2 | TRBJ2-7 | 16 | TRBV25-1 | few | CASVKTSSGGVYEQYF | TGTGCCAGCGTAAAAACATCTAGCGGGGGGGTCTACGAGCAGTACTTC
NA | TRBJ1-2 | 11 | TRBV4-1 | few | CASSPGGGYTF | TGCGCCAGCAGCCCGGGGGGTGGCTACACCTTC
TRBD2 | TRBJ2-5 | 15 | TRBV7-2 | many | CASSLARGTRETQYF | TGTGCCAGCAGCTTAGCGAGGGGGACTAGAGAGACCCAGTACTTC
TRBD1 | TRBJ1-2 | 15 | TRBV5-1 | NA | CASSLGGQENYGYTF | TGCGCCAGCAGCTTGGGCGGACAGGAGAACTATGGCTACACCTTC
NA | TRBJ2-3 | 11 | TRBV20-1 | many | CSARLFYTQYF | TGCAGTGCTAGACTCTTCTACACGCAGTATTTT
NA | TRBJ2-7 | 13 | TRBV7-2 | NA | CASSLQVSYEQYF | TGTGCCAGCAGCTTGCAGGTCTCCTACGAGCAGTACTTC
NA | TRBJ1-1 | 13 | TRBV12-5 | many | CASGLRGNTEAFF | TGTGCTAGTGGTTTGAGAGGGAACACTGAAGCTTTCTTT
TRBD1 | TRBJ1-5 | 16 | TRBV29-1 | few | CSVEVDGTGVNQPQHF | TGCAGCGTTGAAGTGGACGGGACAGGGGTAAATCAGCCCCAGCATTTT
NA | TRBJ2-4 | 13 | TRBV4-3 | many | CASSQDYRAEQYF | TGCGCCAGCAGCCAAGATTACAGGGCGGAGCAGTACTTC
NA | TRBJ2-7 | 13 | TRBV5-1 | many | CASSFPRDGEQYF | TGCGCCAGCAGCTTCCCCAGGGATGGCGAGCAGTACTTC
NA | TRBJ1-1 | 18 | TRBV5-6 | few | CASSLNYAGVGKWTEAFF | TGTGCCAGCAGCTTGAATTATGCAGGCGTGGGGAAGTGGACTGAAGCTTTCTTT
NA | TRBJ2-3 | 13 | TRBV6-2/TRBV6-3 | NA | CASSLVQTPNRYF | TGTGCCAGCAGTTTGGTCCAGACGCCGAATAGGTATTTT
NA | TRBJ2-3 | 13 | TRBV29-1 | many | CSVEWSLSDTQYF | TGCAGCGTTGAATGGTCATTATCCGATACGCAGTATTTT
NA | TRBJ1-5 | 17 | TRBV6-6 | NA | CASSRIQGSGLGQPQHF | TGTGCCAGCAGCCGGATCCAGGGGTCGGGGCTGGGTCAGCCCCAGCATTTT
NA | TRBJ1-4 | 17 | TRBV9 | many | CASSVDPRGRINEKLFF | TGTGCCAGCAGCGTAGATCCCCGGGGCCGGATTAATGAAAAACTGTTTTTT
TRBD2 | TRBJ2-3 | 19 | TRBV9 | many | CASSVDSGEPFRSTDTQYF | TGTGCCAGCAGCGTAGATAGCGGGGAACCTTTTAGGAGCACAGATACGCAGTATTTT
NA | TRBJ1-2 | 15 | TRBV6-2/TRBV6-3 | NA | CASSHHYGKDYGYTF | TGTGCCAGCAGTCACCACTACGGCAAAGACTATGGCTACACCTTC
NA | TRBJ1-1 | 15 | TRBV6-5 | many | CASSYGGNLNTEAFF | TGTGCCAGCAGTTATGGAGGAAACCTGAACACTGAAGCTTTCTTT
NA | TRBJ2-5 | 12 | TRBV29-1 | few | CSVDSSGETQYF | TGCAGCGTTGACTCCTCAGGAGAGACCCAGTACTTC
NA | TRBJ1-1 | 13 | TRBV29-1 | many | CSVARALNTEAFF | TGCAGCGTTGCCAGGGCTTTGAACACTGAAGCTTTCTTT
NA | TRBJ2-3 | 15 | TRBV9 | NA | CASSAPATATDTQYF | TGTGCCAGCAGCGCTCCGGCCACAGCAACAGATACGCAGTATTTT
NA | TRBJ2-2 | 15 | TRBV4-1 | NA | CASSQLLGVTGELFF | TGCGCCAGCAGCCAATTGCTCGGGGTTACCGGGGAGCTGTTTTTT
NA | TRBJ1-6 | 13 | TRBV20-1 | many | CSATGGDYSPLHF | TGCAGTGCTACCGGGGGGGATTATTCACCCCTCCACTTT
NA | TRBJ1-1 | 13 | TRBV25-1 | NA | CASSPWGGPEAFF | TGTGCCAGCAGTCCATGGGGGGGCCCTGAAGCTTTCTTT
NA | TRBJ2-3 | 16 | TRBV6-2/TRBV6-3 | NA | CASTDAGLGASDTQYF | TGTGCCAGCACCGACGCGGGACTCGGGGCATCAGATACGCAGTATTTT
TRBD2 | TRBJ2-2 | 16 | TRBV7-2 | few | CASRVTSGGWTGELFF | TGTGCCAGCAGAGTAACTAGCGGGGGCTGGACCGGGGAGCTGTTTTTT
TRBD2 | TRBJ2-3 | 14 | TRBV7-2 | many | CASSFRGGADTQYF | TGTGCCAGCAGCTTTCGCGGGGGGGCAGATACGCAGTATTTT
NA | TRBJ1-4 | 17 | TRBV5-6 | NA | CASSFYSRGFTNEKLFF | TGTGCCAGCAGCTTCTATTCCCGGGGATTTACTAATGAAAAACTGTTTTTT
TRBD1 | TRBJ1-4 | 14 | TRBV2 | NA | CASRGTATNEKLFF | TGTGCCAGCAGGGGGACAGCAACTAATGAAAAACTGTTTTTT
NA | TRBJ1-6 | 13 | TRBV12-3/TRBV12-4 | many | CASSLSSNPPLHF | TGTGCCAGCAGTTTATCCTCGAATCCACCCCTCCACTTT
NA | TRBJ2-5 | 15 | TRBV7-2 | NA | CASSLGYSLQETQYF | TGTGCCAGCAGCTTAGGTTACTCCCTCCAAGAGACCCAGTACTTC
NA | TRBJ1-1 | 14 | TRBV11-3 | medium-sized | CASSLGGPNTEAFF | TGTGCCAGCAGCTTGGGGGGCCCGAACACTGAAGCTTTCTTT
TRBD1 | TRBJ2-3 | 16 | TRBV7-9 | NA | CASSLAGTGLSNTQYF | TGTGCCAGCAGCTTAGCCGGGACAGGGCTAAGTAATACGCAGTATTTT
NA | TRBJ2-2 | 21 | TRBV3-1 | NA | CASSFLIGVLQPLANTGELFF | TGTGCCAGCAGCTTTCTGATCGGCGTACTTCAACCCCTCGCGAACACCGGGGAGCTGTTTTTT
TRBD2 | TRBJ2-1 | 15 | TRBV18 | few | CASSPTLAGDNEQFF | TGTGCCAGCTCACCGACTCTAGCGGGAGACAATGAGCAGTTCTTC
NA | TRBJ2-4 | 18 | TRBV7-9 | few | CASSPSPRNREAKNIQYF | TGTGCCAGCAGCCCCTCACCCAGAAACAGGGAAGCCAAAAACATTCAGTACTTC
TRBD1 | TRBJ1-2 | 16 | TRBV18 | NA | CASSVSGTGVSYGYTF | TGTGCCAGCTCGGTTTCCGGGACAGGCGTTTCCTATGGCTACACCTTC
TRBD2 | TRBJ2-3 | 17 | TRBV4-1 | once | CASSQVTGGGPTDTQYF | TGCGCCAGCAGCCAAGTCACGGGGGGGGGACCCACAGATACGCAGTATTTT
TRBD2 | TRBJ2-4 | 15 | TRBV7-8 | few | CASSLARTSGGIQYF | TGTGCCAGCAGCTTAGCTAGGACTAGCGGAGGCATTCAGTACTTC
TRBD1 | TRBJ1-6 | 15 | TRBV7-2 | NA | CASSSRTGSNSPLHF | TGTGCCAGCAGCTCCCGGACAGGGAGCAATTCACCCCTCCACTTT
NA | TRBJ1-4 | 15 | TRBV2 | NA | CASSPRTDQNEKLFF | TGTGCCAGCAGCCCGAGGACTGATCAGAATGAAAAACTGTTTTTT
NA | TRBJ2-3 | 16 | TRBV3-1 | NA | CASSQEWSGGTDTQYF | TGTGCCAGCAGCCAAGAATGGAGCGGTGGCACAGATACGCAGTATTTT
TRBD2 | TRBJ2-3 | 16 | TRBV12-3/TRBV12-4 | many | CASSLGAGGRTHTQYF | TGTGCCAGCAGTTTAGGTGCGGGGGGACGCACGCATACGCAGTATTTT